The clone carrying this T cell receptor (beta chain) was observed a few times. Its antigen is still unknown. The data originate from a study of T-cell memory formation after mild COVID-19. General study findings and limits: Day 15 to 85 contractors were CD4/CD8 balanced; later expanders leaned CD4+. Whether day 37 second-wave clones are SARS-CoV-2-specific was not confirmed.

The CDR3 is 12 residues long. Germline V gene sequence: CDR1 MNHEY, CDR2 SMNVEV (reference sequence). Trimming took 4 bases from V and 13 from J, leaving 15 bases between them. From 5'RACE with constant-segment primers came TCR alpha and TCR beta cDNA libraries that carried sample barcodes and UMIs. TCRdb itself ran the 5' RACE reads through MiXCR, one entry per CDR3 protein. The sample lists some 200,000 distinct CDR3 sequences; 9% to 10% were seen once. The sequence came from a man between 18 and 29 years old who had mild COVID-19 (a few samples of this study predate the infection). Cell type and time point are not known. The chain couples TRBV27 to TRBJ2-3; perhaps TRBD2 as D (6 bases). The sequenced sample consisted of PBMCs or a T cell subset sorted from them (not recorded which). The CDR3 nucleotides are TGTGCCAGCAGTTCCCCTGGGCAGCGGGAGTATTTT. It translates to CASSSPGQREYF.